This is a list of T cell receptor beta chains from one sample in a study of T cell changes during pregnancy in multiple sclerosis. The table came from immunoSEQ multiplex PCR; TCRdb's copy has only in-frame clones and leaves some out. The data contain tens of thousands of clones, approximately 92% of them seen just once; the ten biggest clones take up around 1%. The sequencing here drew on peripheral blood, taken after pregnancy. These receptor sequences come from a female donor with multiple sclerosis, enrolled in a pregnancy study. Both conserved end residues are part of each CDR3. Fields, in order: D gene, clone size, V gene, J gene, CDR3 DNA, CDR3 protein. The D gene is left open where the match is weak. The listing skips clone size in some rows; elsewhere it reads once, few, many or a size class.

d_gene: TRBD1
abundance: NA
v_gene: TRBV19
j_gene: TRBJ2-7
CDR3nt: TGTGCCAGTACTTCCCTAAAGGGACAGGGGGCCTACGAGCAGTACTTC
CDR3aa: CASTSLKGQGAYEQYF

d_gene: TRBD2
abundance: NA
v_gene: TRBV5-4
j_gene: TRBJ2-1
CDR3nt: TGTGCCAGCAGCTCCAGCGGGGCCTACAATGAGCAGTTCTTC
CDR3aa: CASSSSGAYNEQFF

d_gene: NA
abundance: NA
v_gene: TRBV7-3
j_gene: TRBJ2-3
CDR3nt: TGTGCCAGCAGGCCGGGACTGCCGGGGGATACGCAGTATTTT
CDR3aa: CASRPGLPGDTQYF

d_gene: NA
abundance: once
v_gene: TRBV27
j_gene: TRBJ1-5
CDR3nt: TGTGCCAGCAGTTTATACAGCGGTTCGAATCAGCCCCAGCATTTT
CDR3aa: CASSLYSGSNQPQHF

d_gene: TRBD1
abundance: NA
v_gene: TRBV5-6
j_gene: TRBJ1-1
CDR3nt: TGTGCCAGCAGCTTGGAAGTACGGGGACAGGGAGCGAACACTGAAGCTTTCTTT
CDR3aa: CASSLEVRGQGANTEAFF

d_gene: TRBD2
abundance: NA
v_gene: TRBV10-3
j_gene: TRBJ2-7
CDR3nt: TGTGCCATCAGTGATCCGGGACTAGCGGGGAGGTGGCAGTACTTC
CDR3aa: CAISDPGLAGRWQYF

d_gene: TRBD1
abundance: NA
v_gene: TRBV30
j_gene: TRBJ1-2
CDR3nt: TGTGCCTGGAGTTTCGGACAGGGGGGAACTGGCTACACCTTC
CDR3aa: CAWSFGQGGTGYTF

d_gene: NA
abundance: NA
v_gene: TRBV6-4
j_gene: TRBJ1-5
CDR3nt: TGTGCCAGCAGTGGGGACTCCAATCAGCCCCAGCATTTT
CDR3aa: CASSGDSNQPQHF

d_gene: TRBD1
abundance: NA
v_gene: TRBV6-5
j_gene: TRBJ1-2
CDR3nt: TGTGCCAGCACCCCCCGGCAGGGGGCGTATGGCTACACCTTC
CDR3aa: CASTPRQGAYGYTF

d_gene: NA
abundance: NA
v_gene: TRBV19
j_gene: TRBJ2-3
CDR3nt: TGTGCCAGTAGTAGCGGGGTAGATACGCAGTATTTT
CDR3aa: CASSSGVDTQYF

d_gene: NA
abundance: NA
v_gene: TRBV6-5
j_gene: TRBJ2-1
CDR3nt: TGTGCCAGCAGCCCAGCCACAGGGCGGAATGAGCAGTTCTTC
CDR3aa: CASSPATGRNEQFF

d_gene: TRBD2
abundance: once
v_gene: TRBV13
j_gene: TRBJ2-1
CDR3nt: TGTGCCAGCAGCTCCGCAGCCACTAGCGGAGTGGGGAATGAGCAGTTCTTC
CDR3aa: CASSSAATSGVGNEQFF

d_gene: NA
abundance: NA
v_gene: TRBV5-8
j_gene: TRBJ2-5
CDR3nt: TGTGCCAGCAGCTTAGGCAGGTCCGGAAGCCAAGAGACCCAGTACTTC
CDR3aa: CASSLGRSGSQETQYF

d_gene: NA
abundance: NA
v_gene: TRBV4-3
j_gene: TRBJ1-1
CDR3nt: TGCGCCAGCAGCCAAGAGCGGGCGAACACTGAAGCTTTCTTT
CDR3aa: CASSQERANTEAFF

d_gene: NA
abundance: NA
v_gene: TRBV5-5
j_gene: TRBJ2-7
CDR3nt: TGTGCCAGCAGCTTGGCCCCAACAGGGCAGGACGAGCAGTACTTC
CDR3aa: CASSLAPTGQDEQYF

d_gene: NA
abundance: NA
v_gene: TRBV5-5
j_gene: TRBJ1-3
CDR3nt: TGTGCCAGCAGCTTGACAGGGACTGGAAACACCATATATTTT
CDR3aa: CASSLTGTGNTIYF

d_gene: NA
abundance: NA
v_gene: TRBV11-2
j_gene: TRBJ1-4
CDR3nt: TGTGCCAGCACGCGGGGGGGCTGGGGTGAAAAACTGTTTTTT
CDR3aa: CASTRGGWGEKLFF

d_gene: NA
abundance: few
v_gene: TRBV20-1
j_gene: TRBJ1-1
CDR3nt: TGCAGTGCTAGATGGGCAAAGGAAGCTTTCTTT
CDR3aa: CSARWAKEAFF

d_gene: TRBD1
abundance: once
v_gene: TRBV11-1
j_gene: TRBJ2-2
CDR3nt: TGTGCCAGCAGCTTCTTGGCAGGGGGCGACACCGGGGAGCTGTTTTTT
CDR3aa: CASSFLAGGDTGELFF

d_gene: TRBD1
abundance: once
v_gene: TRBV13
j_gene: TRBJ2-2
CDR3nt: TGTGCCAGCAGCCCCCGGATAAGACAGGGGACCACCGGGGAGCTGTTTTTT
CDR3aa: CASSPRIRQGTTGELFF

d_gene: NA
abundance: once
v_gene: TRBV6-1
j_gene: TRBJ1-3
CDR3nt: TGTGCCAGCACCTTGGGCGGGAGCGGAAACACCATATATTTT
CDR3aa: CASTLGGSGNTIYF

d_gene: NA
abundance: NA
v_gene: TRBV6-6
j_gene: TRBJ2-7
CDR3nt: TGTGCCAGCAGTTACGGGGAGGAGGGCTACGAGCAGTACTTC
CDR3aa: CASSYGEEGYEQYF

d_gene: NA
abundance: once
v_gene: TRBV7-6
j_gene: TRBJ2-5
CDR3nt: TGTGCCAGCAGCTCCCCCGTGGAGCTCCACCAAGAGACCCAGTACTTC
CDR3aa: CASSSPVELHQETQYF

d_gene: TRBD1
abundance: NA
v_gene: TRBV7-9
j_gene: TRBJ1-1
CDR3nt: TGTGCCAGCAGCCCAACAGGGGGAATCGGGAGCACTGAAGCTTTCTTT
CDR3aa: CASSPTGGIGSTEAFF

d_gene: TRBD1
abundance: NA
v_gene: TRBV6-5
j_gene: TRBJ1-1
CDR3nt: TGTGCCAGCAGCCGAGGGGGACAGCACACTGAAGCTTTCTTT
CDR3aa: CASSRGGQHTEAFF

d_gene: NA
abundance: NA
v_gene: TRBV5-5
j_gene: TRBJ1-5
CDR3nt: TGTGCCAGCAGCGCGACAGAAATCAATCAGCCCCAGCATTTT
CDR3aa: CASSATEINQPQHF

d_gene: NA
abundance: NA
v_gene: TRBV6-5
j_gene: TRBJ1-1
CDR3nt: TGTGCCAGCAGCCGGGTTTCTTTCACTGAAGCTTTCTTT
CDR3aa: CASSRVSFTEAFF

d_gene: TRBD1
abundance: NA
v_gene: TRBV27
j_gene: TRBJ2-2
CDR3nt: TGTGCCAGCAGCCCTAACAGGGGGCTATTGGCCGGGGAGCTGTTTTTT
CDR3aa: CASSPNRGLLAGELFF

d_gene: NA
abundance: NA
v_gene: TRBV7-2
j_gene: TRBJ1-1
CDR3nt: TGTGCCAGCAGCTTAACATCGATGAACACTGAAGCTTTCTTT
CDR3aa: CASSLTSMNTEAFF

d_gene: NA
abundance: NA
v_gene: TRBV30
j_gene: TRBJ1-2
CDR3nt: TGTGCCTGGAGTAGCGGAAACTATGGCTACACCTTC
CDR3aa: CAWSSGNYGYTF

d_gene: NA
abundance: NA
v_gene: TRBV5-1
j_gene: TRBJ2-5
CDR3nt: TGCGCCAGTACCGCGGGGACCACCCAAGAGACCCAGTACTTC
CDR3aa: CASTAGTTQETQYF

d_gene: NA
abundance: NA
v_gene: TRBV19
j_gene: TRBJ1-1
CDR3nt: TGTGCCAGTAGTCTCTCGGGTGTCTACACTGAAGCTTTCTTT
CDR3aa: CASSLSGVYTEAFF

d_gene: NA
abundance: NA
v_gene: TRBV4-2
j_gene: TRBJ1-4
CDR3nt: TGTGCCAGCAGCCAGAGGACAGTCTCGGTTAATGAAAAACTGTTTTTT
CDR3aa: CASSQRTVSVNEKLFF

d_gene: NA
abundance: NA
v_gene: TRBV6-5
j_gene: TRBJ2-7
CDR3nt: TGTGCCAGCAGTCGACCGAGGAACGAGCAGTACTTC
CDR3aa: CASSRPRNEQYF

d_gene: NA
abundance: NA
v_gene: TRBV4-3
j_gene: TRBJ2-7
CDR3nt: TGCGCCAGCAGCCAAGATTCGGAGGGTGAGCAGTACTTC
CDR3aa: CASSQDSEGEQYF

d_gene: NA
abundance: NA
v_gene: TRBV27
j_gene: TRBJ1-1
CDR3nt: TGTGCCAGCAGTCCCCGGGGGAAGACTGAAGCTTTCTTT
CDR3aa: CASSPRGKTEAFF

d_gene: NA
abundance: NA
v_gene: TRBV6-7
j_gene: TRBJ2-7
CDR3nt: TGTGCCAGCAGTTACTCGAGGCCGCAGGGAACCTACGAGCAGTACTTC
CDR3aa: CASSYSRPQGTYEQYF

d_gene: NA
abundance: NA
v_gene: TRBV6-5
j_gene: TRBJ2-5
CDR3nt: TGTGCCAGCAGTTACTCTAGAGGGTCCCAGACCCAGTACTTC
CDR3aa: CASSYSRGSQTQYF

d_gene: TRBD1
abundance: NA
v_gene: TRBV19
j_gene: TRBJ1-5
CDR3nt: TGTGCCAGTAGTCGGGACAGGGTTCAGCCCCAGCATTTT
CDR3aa: CASSRDRVQPQHF

d_gene: TRBD1
abundance: few
v_gene: TRBV7-9
j_gene: TRBJ2-2
CDR3nt: TGTGCCAGCACGGGACAGGGGGCATCCGGGGAGCTGTTTTTT
CDR3aa: CASTGQGASGELFF

d_gene: TRBD1
abundance: NA
v_gene: TRBV27
j_gene: TRBJ1-2
CDR3nt: TGTGCCAGCAGCTCAGGGGGCGGCTACACCTTC
CDR3aa: CASSSGGGYTF

d_gene: NA
abundance: NA
v_gene: TRBV5-4
j_gene: TRBJ1-1
CDR3nt: TGTGCCAGCAGCACACAGAACACTGAAGCTTTCTTT
CDR3aa: CASSTQNTEAFF

d_gene: TRBD1
abundance: NA
v_gene: TRBV6-1
j_gene: TRBJ2-7
CDR3nt: TGTGCCAGCAGCGGGACAGGATACTACGAGCAGTACTTC
CDR3aa: CASSGTGYYEQYF

d_gene: TRBD1
abundance: NA
v_gene: TRBV7-8
j_gene: TRBJ1-4
CDR3nt: TGTGCCAGCAGCCCCTTCAGGGGGCCTGGTGAAAAACTGTTTTTT
CDR3aa: CASSPFRGPGEKLFF

d_gene: NA
abundance: NA
v_gene: TRBV10-3
j_gene: TRBJ1-1
CDR3nt: TGTGCCATCAGTGAGTTGCAGGTGAACACTGAAGCTTTCTTT
CDR3aa: CAISELQVNTEAFF

d_gene: NA
abundance: NA
v_gene: TRBV5-1
j_gene: TRBJ1-1
CDR3nt: TGCGCCAGCAGCTTGGCTCTAGAAGCTTTCTTT
CDR3aa: CASSLALEAFF

d_gene: NA
abundance: once
v_gene: TRBV5-5
j_gene: TRBJ1-1
CDR3nt: TGTGCCAGCAGAAAGGGGGAGAACACTGAAGCTTTCTTT
CDR3aa: CASRKGENTEAFF

d_gene: NA
abundance: NA
v_gene: TRBV7-2
j_gene: TRBJ2-1
CDR3nt: TGTGCCAGCAGCTTATCAAGACAGAACAATGAGCAGTTCTTC
CDR3aa: CASSLSRQNNEQFF

d_gene: TRBD1
abundance: NA
v_gene: TRBV7-8
j_gene: TRBJ1-1
CDR3nt: TGTGCCAGCAGACCAGCCGGACAGGGTAACACTGAAGCTTTCTTT
CDR3aa: CASRPAGQGNTEAFF

d_gene: TRBD2
abundance: NA
v_gene: TRBV4-2
j_gene: TRBJ2-3
CDR3nt: TGTGCCAGCAGCCAAGAGTTCAGCGGGGGGCGCACAGATACGCAGTATTTT
CDR3aa: CASSQEFSGGRTDTQYF

d_gene: NA
abundance: few
v_gene: TRBV5-6
j_gene: TRBJ1-5
CDR3nt: TGTGCCAGCAGTTTGGGTCCGGGGGGCAATCAGCCCCAGCATTTT
CDR3aa: CASSLGPGGNQPQHF

d_gene: TRBD2
abundance: NA
v_gene: TRBV9
j_gene: TRBJ2-5
CDR3nt: TGTGCCAGCAGCGCGGGACTATCCTCCCAAGAGACCCAGTACTTC
CDR3aa: CASSAGLSSQETQYF

d_gene: NA
abundance: NA
v_gene: TRBV7-2
j_gene: TRBJ2-2
CDR3nt: TGTGCCAGCAGCTTAACCGGGGGGAACACCGGGGAGCTGTTTTTT
CDR3aa: CASSLTGGNTGELFF